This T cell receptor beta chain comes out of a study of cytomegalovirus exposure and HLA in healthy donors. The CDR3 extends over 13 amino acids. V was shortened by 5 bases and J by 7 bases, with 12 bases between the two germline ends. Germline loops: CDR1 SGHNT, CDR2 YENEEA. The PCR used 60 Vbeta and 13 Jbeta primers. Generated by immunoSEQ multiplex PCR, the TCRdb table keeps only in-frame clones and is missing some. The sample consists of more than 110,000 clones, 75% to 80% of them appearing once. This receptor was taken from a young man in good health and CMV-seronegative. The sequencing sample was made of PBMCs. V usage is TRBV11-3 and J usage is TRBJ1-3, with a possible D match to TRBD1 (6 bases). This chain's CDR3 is CASSRQDGNTIYF. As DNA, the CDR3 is TGTGCCAGCAGCCGACAGGACGGGAACACCATATATTTT.